The TCR beta chain under discussion was sequenced for a study of cytomegalovirus exposure and HLA in healthy donors. Study findings and constraints: Sequencing depth across donors, presence/absence analyses assumed, was roughly uniform. The productive fraction for most TCR beta V segments was about 87% or about 30% in an earlier analysis. In a later analysis, compared with equally common non-associated chains, HLA-associated beta chains were more expanded.

The germline V gene has CDR1 SGHDT and CDR2 YYEEEE. This CDR3 spans 14 amino acids. The ends were cut back, 0 bases at V and 7 bases at J, with 10 bases in the middle. Details on this clone: What it binds is not known.

The PCR had 60 Vbeta and 13 Jbeta primers. The protocol was immunoSEQ multiplex PCR, while the TCRdb copy is restricted to in-frame clones and leaves out a portion. The sample lists 150,000 to 200,000 clones; more than 60% were seen once. The TCR originated in a man aged 18-30 years in good health and CMV-seronegative. Material: PBMCs. The V gene is TRBV5-6, the J gene TRBJ1-4; no reliable D call. The CDR3 sequence: CASSLVDISEKLFF. CDR3 nucleotides: TGTGCCAGCAGCTTGGTTGACATAAGTGAAAAACTGTTTTTT. Complete variable domain (other parts from reference TRBV5-6 and TRBJ1-4): DAGVTQSPTHLIKTRGQQVTLRCSPKSGHDTVSWYQQALGQGPQFIFQYYEEEERQRGNFPDRFSGHQFPNYSSELNVNALLLGDSALYLCASSLVDISEKLFFGSGTQLSVL.